A selection of T cell receptor beta chains follows, all from one sample in a study of cytomegalovirus exposure and HLA in healthy donors. Some clones are missing from TCRdb's copy, which holds only in-frame ones; the method was immunoSEQ multiplex PCR. Among about 120,000 clones listed, about nine tenths were seen once. The sample was PBMCs. These receptors originate from a man aged 18-30 years in good health and CMV-seronegative. Both conserved end residues are part of each CDR3. D genes are given only for firm matches. Part of the rows lack a size; the others show once, few, many or a class for expanded clones.

V: TRBV11-3
J: TRBJ2-1
length: 15
D: TRBD2
size: NA
CDR3: CASSLQGREDNEQFF
DNA: TGTGCCAGCAGCCTCCAGGGACGGGAGGACAATGAGCAGTTCTTC

V: TRBV5-6
J: TRBJ2-5
length: 14
D: NA
size: once
CDR3: CASSLAGTQETQYF
DNA: TGTGCCAGCAGCTTAGCGGGGACACAAGAGACCCAGTACTTC

V: TRBV2
J: TRBJ2-4
length: 15
D: TRBD2
size: NA
CDR3: CASSGDRASGSFQYF
DNA: TGTGCCAGCAGTGGGGACAGAGCTAGCGGGAGTTTCCAATACTTC

V: TRBV15
J: TRBJ2-1
length: 18
D: TRBD1
size: NA
CDR3: CATSTLGQKIEVYNEQFF
DNA: TGTGCCACCAGCACATTGGGACAGAAGATTGAGGTCTACAATGAGCAGTTCTTC

V: TRBV7-9
J: TRBJ1-3
length: 14
D: NA
size: NA
CDR3: CASSPTGSGNTIYF
DNA: TGTGCCAGCAGCCCAACCGGGTCCGGAAACACCATATATTTT

V: TRBV6-5
J: TRBJ2-7
length: 15
D: NA
size: NA
CDR3: CASSTTMGAAYEQYF
DNA: TGTGCCAGCAGCACAACTATGGGGGCTGCCTACGAGCAGTACTTC

V: TRBV7-6
J: TRBJ2-7
length: 14
D: NA
size: NA
CDR3: CASSLLQTSHEQYF
DNA: TGTGCCAGCAGCTTACTACAGACCTCCCACGAGCAGTACTTC

V: TRBV6-5
J: TRBJ2-7
length: 13
D: TRBD1
size: NA
CDR3: CASRRQGSYEQYF
DNA: TGTGCCAGCAGAAGACAGGGCTCCTACGAGCAGTACTTC

V: TRBV29-1
J: TRBJ2-5
length: 15
D: TRBD2
size: NA
CDR3: CSVENLAGGLETQYF
DNA: TGCAGCGTTGAAAACCTTGCGGGGGGGCTGGAGACCCAGTACTTC

V: TRBV2
J: TRBJ1-2
length: 12
D: NA
size: few
CDR3: CASSDRAYGYTF
DNA: TGTGCCAGCAGTGACAGGGCATATGGCTACACCTTC

V: TRBV29-1
J: TRBJ2-7
length: 12
D: NA
size: NA
CDR3: CSVRTDAYEQYF
DNA: TGCAGCGTCCGGACAGACGCCTACGAGCAGTACTTC

V: TRBV7-6
J: TRBJ2-7
length: 15
D: NA
size: NA
CDR3: CASSSQEGTVYEQYF
DNA: TGTGCCAGCAGCTCTCAGGAGGGGACAGTCTACGAGCAGTACTTC

V: TRBV13
J: TRBJ1-4
length: 15
D: NA
size: NA
CDR3: CASSLEGGLDEKLFF
DNA: TGTGCCAGCAGCTTAGAGGGGGGGCTCGATGAAAAACTGTTTTTT

V: TRBV5-1
J: TRBJ1-2
length: 13
D: NA
size: NA
CDR3: CASSSDTGYGYTF
DNA: TGCGCCAGCAGCTCGGACACCGGCTATGGCTACACCTTC

V: TRBV28
J: TRBJ2-6
length: 18
D: TRBD1
size: NA
CDR3: CASSFRQGAYSGANVLTF
DNA: TGTGCCAGCAGTTTCCGACAGGGGGCCTACTCTGGGGCCAACGTCCTGACTTTC

V: TRBV28
J: TRBJ1-4
length: 10
D: NA
size: NA
CDR3: CASSSGKLFF
DNA: TGTGCCAGCAGTTCCGGAAAACTGTTTTTT

V: TRBV18
J: TRBJ1-6
length: 16
D: TRBD1
size: NA
CDR3: CASSLRTTGVNSPLHF
DNA: TGTGCCAGCTCACTACGAACGACAGGGGTAAATTCACCCCTCCACTTT

V: TRBV15
J: TRBJ1-5
length: 13
D: TRBD1
size: NA
CDR3: CATSGDRDQPQHF
DNA: TGTGCCACCAGCGGTGACAGGGATCAGCCCCAGCATTTT

V: TRBV20-1
J: TRBJ2-7
length: 10
D: NA
size: once
CDR3: CTRTLYEQYF
DNA: TGCACCAGGACACTCTACGAGCAGTACTTC

V: TRBV27
J: TRBJ2-7
length: 15
D: TRBD1
size: NA
CDR3: CASSLFVSAGGFMFF
DNA: TGTGCCAGCAGTTTATTCGTATCGGCAGGGGGCTTCATGTTTTTC

V: TRBV25-1
J: TRBJ1-3
length: 16
D: NA
size: NA
CDR3: CASSKRPGSSGNTIYF
DNA: TGTGCCAGCAGTAAAAGACCGGGGTCCTCTGGAAACACCATATATTTT

V: TRBV19
J: TRBJ2-2
length: 14
D: TRBD1
size: NA
CDR3: CASLRTGGSGELFF
DNA: TGTGCCAGTCTCAGAACAGGGGGGTCCGGGGAGCTGTTTTTT

V: TRBV19
J: TRBJ1-1
length: 14
D: NA
size: NA
CDR3: CASMSPGYGAEAFF
DNA: TGTGCCAGTATGTCCCCGGGGTATGGGGCTGAAGCTTTCTTT

V: TRBV19
J: TRBJ1-3
length: 14
D: NA
size: NA
CDR3: CASSKDSTGNTIYF
DNA: TGTGCCAGTAGTAAGGACAGCACTGGAAACACCATATATTTT

V: TRBV4-3
J: TRBJ1-5
length: 15
D: NA
size: NA
CDR3: CASSQARSSNQPQHF
DNA: TGCGCCAGCAGCCAAGCTCGTTCCAGCAATCAGCCCCAGCATTTT

V: TRBV6-6
J: TRBJ1-4
length: 16
D: TRBD1
size: NA
CDR3: CASSYGTGSTNEKLFF
DNA: TGTGCCAGCAGTTACGGGACAGGGTCAACTAATGAAAAACTGTTTTTT

V: TRBV27
J: TRBJ2-7
length: 15
D: TRBD1
size: NA
CDR3: CASSYKTGGYYEQYF
DNA: TGTGCCAGCAGTTATAAGACAGGGGGTTACTACGAGCAGTACTTC